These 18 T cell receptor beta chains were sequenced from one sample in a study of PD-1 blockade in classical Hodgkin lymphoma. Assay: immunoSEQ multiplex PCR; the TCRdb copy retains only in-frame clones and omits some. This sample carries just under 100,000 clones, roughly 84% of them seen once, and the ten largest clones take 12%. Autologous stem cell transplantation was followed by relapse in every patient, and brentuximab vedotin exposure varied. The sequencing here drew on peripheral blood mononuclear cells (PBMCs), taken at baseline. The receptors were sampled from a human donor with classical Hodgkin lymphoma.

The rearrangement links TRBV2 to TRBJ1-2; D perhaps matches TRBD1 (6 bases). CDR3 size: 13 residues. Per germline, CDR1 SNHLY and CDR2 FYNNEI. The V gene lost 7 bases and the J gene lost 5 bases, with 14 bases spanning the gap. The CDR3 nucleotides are TGTGCCAGCACCCAGGAGGGGGGGTATGGCTACACCTTC. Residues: CASTQEGGYGYTF.

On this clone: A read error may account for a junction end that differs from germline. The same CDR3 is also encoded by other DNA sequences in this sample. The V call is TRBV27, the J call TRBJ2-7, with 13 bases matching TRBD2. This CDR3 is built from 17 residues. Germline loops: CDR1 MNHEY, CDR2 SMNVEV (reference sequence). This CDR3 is CASSLRVLAGGQYEQYF. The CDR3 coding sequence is TGTGCCAGCAGTTTAAGGGTACTAGCGGGAGGGCAGTACGAACAGTACTTC.

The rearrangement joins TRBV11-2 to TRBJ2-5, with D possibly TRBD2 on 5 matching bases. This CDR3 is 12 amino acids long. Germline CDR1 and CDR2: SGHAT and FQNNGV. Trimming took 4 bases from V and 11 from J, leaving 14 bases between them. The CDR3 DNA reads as TGTGCCAGCAGCTCCCGGTTTGGGGAGCAGTACTTC. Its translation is CASSSRFGEQYF. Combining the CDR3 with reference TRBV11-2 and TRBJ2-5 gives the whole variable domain EAGVAQSPRYKIIEKRQSVAFWCNPISGHATLYWYQQILGQGPKLLIQFQNNGVVDDSQLPKDRFSAERLKGVDSTLKIQPAKLEDSAVYLCASSSRFGEQYFGPGTRLLVL.

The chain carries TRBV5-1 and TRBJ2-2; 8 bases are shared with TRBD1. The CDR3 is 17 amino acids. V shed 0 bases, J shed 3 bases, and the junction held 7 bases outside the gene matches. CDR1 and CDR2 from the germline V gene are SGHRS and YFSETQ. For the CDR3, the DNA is TGCGCCAGCAGCTTGGCTGCAGGGGGCGGGGACACCGGGGAGCTGTTTTTT. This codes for CASSLAAGGGDTGELFF.

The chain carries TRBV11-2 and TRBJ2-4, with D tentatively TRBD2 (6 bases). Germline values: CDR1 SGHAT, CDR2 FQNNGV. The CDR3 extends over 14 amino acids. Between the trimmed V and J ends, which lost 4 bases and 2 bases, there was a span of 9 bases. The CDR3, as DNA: TGTGCCAGCAGCTGGGGGGAGTCCAAAAACATTCAGTACTTC. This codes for CASSWGESKNIQYF.

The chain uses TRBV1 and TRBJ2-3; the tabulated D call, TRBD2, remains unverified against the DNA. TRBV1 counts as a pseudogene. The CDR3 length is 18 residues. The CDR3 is CTSSQGRGSANSTDTQYF. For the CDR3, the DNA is TGCACCAGCAGCCAAGGGCGGGGTAGCGCGAATAGCACAGATACGCAGTATTTT.

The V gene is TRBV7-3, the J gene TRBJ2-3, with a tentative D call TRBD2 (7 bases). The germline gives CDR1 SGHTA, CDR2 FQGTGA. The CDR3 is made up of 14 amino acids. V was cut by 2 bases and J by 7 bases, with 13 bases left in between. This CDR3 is CASSLSGGRNTQYF. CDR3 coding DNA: TGTGCCAGCAGCTTATCGGGGGGCCGCAATACGCAGTATTTT. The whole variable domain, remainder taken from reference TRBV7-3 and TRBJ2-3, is GAGVSQTPSNKVTEKGKYVELRCDPISGHTALYWYRQSLGQGPEFLIYFQGTGAADDSGLPNDRFFAVRPEGSVSTLKIQRTERGDSAVYLCASSLSGGRNTQYFGPGTRLTVL.

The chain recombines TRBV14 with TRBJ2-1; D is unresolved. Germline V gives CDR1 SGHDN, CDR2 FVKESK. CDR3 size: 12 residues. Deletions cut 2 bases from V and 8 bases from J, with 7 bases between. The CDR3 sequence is CASSQFSYEQFF. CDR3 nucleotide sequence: TGTGCCAGCAGCCAATTTTCCTATGAGCAGTTCTTC.

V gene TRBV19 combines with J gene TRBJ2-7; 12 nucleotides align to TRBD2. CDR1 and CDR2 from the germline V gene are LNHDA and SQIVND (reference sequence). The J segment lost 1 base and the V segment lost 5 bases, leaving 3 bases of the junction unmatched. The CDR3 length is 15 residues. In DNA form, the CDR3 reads TGTGCCAGTAGTGTTACTAGCGGGGGGTCCTACGAGCAGTACTTC. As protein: CASSVTSGGSYEQYF.

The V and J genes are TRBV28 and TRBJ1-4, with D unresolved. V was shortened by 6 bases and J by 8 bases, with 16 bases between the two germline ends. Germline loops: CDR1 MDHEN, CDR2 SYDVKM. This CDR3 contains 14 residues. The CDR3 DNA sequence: TGTGCCAGCAGCTCACCCGACGCACCCGAAAAACTGTTTTTT. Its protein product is CASSSPDAPEKLFF.

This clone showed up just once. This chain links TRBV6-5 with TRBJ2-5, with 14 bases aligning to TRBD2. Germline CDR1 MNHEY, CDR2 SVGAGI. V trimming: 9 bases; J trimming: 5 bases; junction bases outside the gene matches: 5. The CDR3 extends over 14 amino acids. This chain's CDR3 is CASRLAGGPETQYF. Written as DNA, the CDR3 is TGTGCCAGTAGACTAGCGGGAGGGCCTGAGACCCAGTACTTC.

The CDR3 spells CASSSGTSGSYEQYF. The CDR3 nucleotides are TGCGCCAGCAGCTCGGGGACTAGCGGGAGTTACGAGCAGTACTTC. The gene calls are TRBV5-1 and TRBJ2-7, with 14 nucleotides matching TRBD2. V was clipped by 3 bases and J by 4 bases; unmatched bases: 3. The CDR3 sequence is 15 residues long. Germline V gene sequence: CDR1 SGHRS, CDR2 YFSETQ.

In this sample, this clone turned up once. This CDR3 is CASSLGTSGRAREQYF. The CDR3 DNA reads TGTGCCAGCAGCTTAGGGACTAGCGGGAGGGCCAGGGAGCAGTACTTC. The chain joins TRBV5-4 to TRBJ2-7, with 16 bases matching TRBD2. This CDR3 region has 16 residues. Trimming at V came to 2 bases and at J to 7 bases, leaving 6 bases not matched to a gene. Per germline, CDR1 SGHNT and CDR2 YYREEE (reference sequence).

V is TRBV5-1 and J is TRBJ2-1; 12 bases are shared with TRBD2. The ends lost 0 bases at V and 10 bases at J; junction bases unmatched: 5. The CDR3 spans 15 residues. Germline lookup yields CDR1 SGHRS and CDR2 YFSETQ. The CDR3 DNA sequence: TGCGCCAGCAGCTTGGACGGACTAGCGGGGAGGGAGCAGTTCTTC. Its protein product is CASSLDGLAGREQFF.

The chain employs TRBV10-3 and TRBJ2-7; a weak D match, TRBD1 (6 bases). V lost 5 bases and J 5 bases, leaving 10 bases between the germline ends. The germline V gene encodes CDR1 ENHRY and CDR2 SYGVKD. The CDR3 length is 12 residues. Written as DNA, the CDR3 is TGTGCCATCAGTCTACAGGGTCACGAGCAGTACTTC. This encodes CAISLQGHEQYF.

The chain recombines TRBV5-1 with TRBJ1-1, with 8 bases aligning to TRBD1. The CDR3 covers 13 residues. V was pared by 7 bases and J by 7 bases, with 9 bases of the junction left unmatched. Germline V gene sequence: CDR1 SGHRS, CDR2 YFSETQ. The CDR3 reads CASAGTGPNEAFF. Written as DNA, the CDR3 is TGCGCCAGCGCCGGGACAGGCCCTAATGAAGCTTTCTTT.

The CDR3 here is CASTAGRRNQPQHF. Written as DNA, the CDR3 is TGTGCCAGCACAGCGGGCAGACGCAATCAGCCCCAGCATTTT. This sequence joins TRBV21-1 and TRBJ1-5. TRBV21-1 is an annotated pseudogene. The CDR3 is made up of 14 amino acids.

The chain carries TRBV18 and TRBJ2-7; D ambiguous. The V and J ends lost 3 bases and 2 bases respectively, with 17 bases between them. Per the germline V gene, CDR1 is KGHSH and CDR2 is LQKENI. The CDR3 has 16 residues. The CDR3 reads CASSPPKAKGPYEQYF. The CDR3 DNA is TGTGCCAGCTCACCGCCCAAAGCGAAAGGGCCCTACGAGCAGTACTTC.